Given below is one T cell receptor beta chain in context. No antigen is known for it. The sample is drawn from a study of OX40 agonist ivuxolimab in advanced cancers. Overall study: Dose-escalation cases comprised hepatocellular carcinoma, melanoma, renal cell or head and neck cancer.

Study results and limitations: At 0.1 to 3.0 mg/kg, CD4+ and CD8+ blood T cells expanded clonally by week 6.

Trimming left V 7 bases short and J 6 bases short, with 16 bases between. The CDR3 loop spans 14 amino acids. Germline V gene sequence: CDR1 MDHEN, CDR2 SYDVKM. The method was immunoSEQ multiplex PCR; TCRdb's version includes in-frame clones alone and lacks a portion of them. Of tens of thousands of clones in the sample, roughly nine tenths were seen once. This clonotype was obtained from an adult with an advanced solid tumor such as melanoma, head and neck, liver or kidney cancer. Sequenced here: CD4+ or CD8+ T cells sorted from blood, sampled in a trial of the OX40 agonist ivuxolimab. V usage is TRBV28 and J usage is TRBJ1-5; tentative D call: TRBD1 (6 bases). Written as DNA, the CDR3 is TGTGCCAGCAAAAACAGGGTAACTAGTCAGCCCCAGCATTTT. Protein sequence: CASKNRVTSQPQHF.